The subject of this entry is one T cell receptor beta chain. Its antigen is unknown. Germline is not matched at one junction end, which may reflect a read error. This CDR3 is 14 amino acids long. CDR1 SGHRS and CDR2 YFSETQ come from the germline V gene. The data are from a study of blood T cells in healthy people across ages. Regarding the study as a whole: The fall in TCR beta diversity per million T cells was roughly linear with age. Total diversity from one million sequenced T cells was likely underestimated.

Through a sample-barcoded 5' primer and a J-beta primer mix, a second PCR was run for roughly 6 to 12 cycles. Each cDNA was tagged by a template-switch adaptor containing 12 random nucleotides. TCRdb re-analysed the 5' RACE reads in MiXCR, keeping a single row per CDR3 protein. In the table there are about 1.8 million distinct CDR3 sequences, around half of which are singletons. This sequence joins TRBV5-1 and TRBJ2-7; no reliable D call. The clonotype comes from a middle-aged woman in good health. Sequencing was carried out using blood. The CDR3 sequence is CTSSLAQAQYEQYF. CDR3 DNA: TGCACCAGCAGCTTGGCCCAGGCACAATACGAGCAGTATTTC.